The 10 T cell receptor beta chains reported below all come from one sample, sequenced in a study of CD8+ T cells in alopecia areata. After isolation, RNA underwent reverse transcription to generate cDNA as the sequencing template. Generated by immunoSEQ multiplex PCR, the TCRdb table keeps only in-frame clones and is missing some. The table has roughly 110,000 clones, about 59% seen once. Treatment reported: oral pan-JAK inhibitor, 5-10 mg twice daily. The material was CD8+ T cells sorted from blood, obtained at week 24, from a patient treated with tofacitinib. All receptors derive from a human donor with alopecia areata.

This chain connects TRBV7-9 to TRBJ2-5, with D possibly TRBD1 on 6 matching bases. Trimming took 4 bases from V and 7 from J, leaving 16 bases between them. The V gene's germline CDR1 is SEHNR and CDR2 FQNEAQ (reference sequence). The CDR3 is 14 residues long. CDR3: CASSSAREGGTQYF. CDR3 coding DNA: TGTGCCAGCAGCTCCGCCAGGGAAGGGGGGACCCAGTACTTC.

This chain uses TRBV5-4 with TRBJ1-3; perhaps TRBD1 as D (6 bases). Deletions cut 7 bases from V and 0 bases from J, with 14 bases between. This CDR3 comprises 15 residues. The germline CDR1 and CDR2 sequences are SGHNT and YYREEE (reference sequence). As DNA, the CDR3 is TGTGCCAGCGGAGGCCACAGGGACTCTGGAAACACCATATATTTT. Protein: CASGGHRDSGNTIYF.

There are a few counts of this clone. The CDR3 nucleotides are TGTGCCAGCAGCCCAGGGACAGGGAAAGAGACCCAGTACTTC. Protein product: CASSPGTGKETQYF. The rearrangement uses TRBV11-2 and TRBJ2-5; 9 nucleotides line up with TRBD1. The germline V gene encodes CDR1 SGHAT and CDR2 FQNNGV. The CDR3 sequence is 14 residues long. Trimming took 5 bases from V and 3 from J; bases not matched to a gene: 4.

This chain joins TRBV9 and TRBJ1-5, with D hard to call. V was cut by 0 bases and J by 2 bases, with 6 bases left in between. The CDR3 runs to 14 residues. In germline, CDR1 is SGDLS, CDR2 YYNGEE. The CDR3 DNA reads as TGTGCCAGCAGCGTAGACGGAGGCAATCAGCCCCAGCATTTT. This codes for CASSVDGGNQPQHF.

The chain employs TRBV7-9 and TRBJ1-1, with D maybe TRBD1 (5 bases). Germline V gene data show CDR1 as SEHNR and CDR2 as FQNEAQ (reference sequence). V was shortened by 7 bases and J by 5 bases, with 17 bases between the two germline ends. This CDR3 comprises 14 residues. CDR3 sequence reads: CASTPDAGETEAFF. The DNA for the CDR3 is TGTGCCAGCACCCCAGACGCGGGGGAGACTGAAGCTTTCTTT.

The genes are TRBV4-3 and TRBJ2-1, with TRBD2 matching 13 bases. In germline, CDR1 is LGHNA, CDR2 YSLEER. The CDR3 is made up of 21 amino acids. Trimming took 4 bases from V and 0 from J; bases not matched to a gene: 15. The CDR3 here is CASSRRLTSGGAGSSYNEQFF. The CDR3 DNA follows: TGCGCCAGCAGCCGGCGCCTCACTAGCGGGGGGGCCGGAAGCTCCTACAATGAGCAGTTCTTC.

The chain links TRBV7-9 to TRBJ1-2; weak D call: TRBD1 (5 bases). CDR3 length: 15 residues. The germline V and J ends were trimmed by 5 bases and 4 bases, with 17 bases remaining between them. CDR1 and CDR2 from the germline V gene are SEHNR and FQNEAQ (reference sequence). The DNA for the CDR3 is TGTGCCAGCAGCACTCCCCGGGGCTGGAGCTATGGCTACACCTTC. Translated: CASSTPRGWSYGYTF.

This clone was seen more than once but under ten times. This CDR3 reads CASSDEGVRETQYF. The CDR3 DNA is TGTGCCAGCAGTGACGAAGGGGTGAGAGAGACCCAGTACTTC. The rearrangement joins TRBV2 to TRBJ2-5, with a tentative D call TRBD1 (5 bases). V was pared by 3 bases and J by 4 bases, with 12 bases between. Germline CDR1 and CDR2: SNHLY and FYNNEI. The CDR3 has 14 residues. The whole variable domain, remainder taken from reference TRBV2 and TRBJ2-5, is EPEVTQTPSHQVTQMGQEVILRCVPISNHLYFYWYRQILGQKVEFLVSFYNNEISEKSEIFDDQFSVERPDGSNFTLKIRSTKLEDSAMYFCASSDEGVRETQYFGPGTRLLVL.

The chain employs TRBV4-1 and TRBJ2-5; D is tentatively TRBD1 or TRBD2 (5 bases each). CDR1 is MGHRA and CDR2 is YSYEKL in the germline V gene. CDR3 length equals 15 residues. V lost 0 bases and J 9 bases, leaving 17 bases between the germline ends. This chain's CDR3 is CASSQEGTAPGPQYF. The CDR3 nucleotides read TGCGCCAGCAGCCAAGAAGGGACGGCCCCAGGGCCCCAGTACTTC.

This clone showed up just a few times. The chain combines TRBV4-1 with TRBJ1-1; the match to TRBD1 covers 8 bases. Trimming removed 0 bases from V and 1 base from J; junction bases left unmatched: 1. This CDR3 has 15 amino acids. Germline CDR1 and CDR2: MGHRA and YSYEKL. The CDR3 nucleotides read TGCGCCAGCAGCCAAGAGACAGGGGCGAACACTGAAGCTTTCTTT. The encoded protein is CASSQETGANTEAFF.